This T cell receptor (beta chain) came from a study of response to subunit inactivated influenza vaccine. V dropped 6 bases and J dropped 7; count of bases not matched to a gene: 13. CDR1 and CDR2 from the germline V gene are MNHNS and SASEGT. This CDR3 spans 16 amino acids. Concerning this clonotype: Its antigen is still unknown.

TCRdb analysed the RT-PCR reads with MiXCR anew, one entry per CDR3 protein. The repertoire has about 520,000 distinct CDR3 sequences, less than 30% of them found once; the top ten carry over 1.5%. Overall study findings and caveats: Each seasonal flu vaccination may recruit only limited new T cells, authors suggested.

The sequence was obtained from a man between 45 and 60 years old who received an inactivated influenza vaccine. Sequenced here: CD4+ T cells sorted from PBMCs, sampled 4 to 6 days after vaccination. V usage is TRBV6-1 and J usage is TRBJ2-1; 9 nucleotides line up with TRBD1. The CDR3 protein is CASRQTPGTGFNEQFF. The CDR3 nucleotides read TGTGCCAGCAGACAGACTCCCGGGACAGGGTTTAATGAGCAGTTCTTC.